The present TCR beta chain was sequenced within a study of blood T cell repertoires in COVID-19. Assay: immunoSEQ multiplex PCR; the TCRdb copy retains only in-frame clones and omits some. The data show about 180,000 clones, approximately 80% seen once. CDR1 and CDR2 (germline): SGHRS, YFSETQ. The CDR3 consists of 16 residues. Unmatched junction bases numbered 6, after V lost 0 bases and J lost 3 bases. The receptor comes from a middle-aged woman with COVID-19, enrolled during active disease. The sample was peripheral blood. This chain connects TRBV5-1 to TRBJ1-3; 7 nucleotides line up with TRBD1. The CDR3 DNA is TGCGCCAGCAGCTTGGCCCTCGACAGGGTTGGAAACACCATATATTTT. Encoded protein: CASSLALDRVGNTIYF.